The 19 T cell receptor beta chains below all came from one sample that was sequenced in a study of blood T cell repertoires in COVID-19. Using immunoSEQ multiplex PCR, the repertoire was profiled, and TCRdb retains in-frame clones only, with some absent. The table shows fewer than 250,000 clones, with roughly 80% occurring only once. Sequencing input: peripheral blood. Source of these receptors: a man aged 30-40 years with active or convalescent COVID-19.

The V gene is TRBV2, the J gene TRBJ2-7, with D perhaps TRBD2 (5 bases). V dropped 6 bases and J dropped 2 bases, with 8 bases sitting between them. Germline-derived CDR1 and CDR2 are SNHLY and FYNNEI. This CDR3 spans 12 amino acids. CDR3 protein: CASSSGAYEQYF. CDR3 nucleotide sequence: TGTGCCAGCAGCTCCGGGGCCTACGAGCAGTACTTC.

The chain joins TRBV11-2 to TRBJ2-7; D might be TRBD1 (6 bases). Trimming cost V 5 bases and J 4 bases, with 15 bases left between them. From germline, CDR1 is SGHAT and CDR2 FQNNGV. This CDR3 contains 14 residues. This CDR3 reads CASSEDRTYYEQYF. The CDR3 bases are TGTGCCAGCAGCGAGGACAGAACCTATTACGAGCAGTACTTC.

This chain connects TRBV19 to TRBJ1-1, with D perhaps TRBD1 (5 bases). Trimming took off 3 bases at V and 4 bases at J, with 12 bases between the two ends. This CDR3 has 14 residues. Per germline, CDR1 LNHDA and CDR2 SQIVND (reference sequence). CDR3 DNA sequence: TGTGCCAGTAGTATGAAGGGGTCGGGCACTGAAGCTTTCTTT. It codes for CASSMKGSGTEAFF. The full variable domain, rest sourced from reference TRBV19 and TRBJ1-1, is DGGITQSPKYLFRKEGQNVTLSCEQNLNHDAMYWYRQDPGQGLRLIYYSQIVNDFQKGDIAEGYSVSREKKESFPLTVTSAQKNPTAFYLCASSMKGSGTEAFFGQGTRLTVV.

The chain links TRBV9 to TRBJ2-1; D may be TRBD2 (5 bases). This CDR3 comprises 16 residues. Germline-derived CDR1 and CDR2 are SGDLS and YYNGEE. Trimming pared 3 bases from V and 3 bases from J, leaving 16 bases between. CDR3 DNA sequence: TGTGCCAGCAGCGCCGGAGACTATTTAAACTACAATGAGCAGTTCTTC. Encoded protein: CASSAGDYLNYNEQFF.

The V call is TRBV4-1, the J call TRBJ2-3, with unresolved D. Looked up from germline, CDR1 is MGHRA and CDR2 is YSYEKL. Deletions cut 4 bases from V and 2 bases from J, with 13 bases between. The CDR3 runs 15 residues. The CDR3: CASSPYDSSTDTQYF. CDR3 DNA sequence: TGCGCCAGCAGCCCTTACGACTCCTCCACAGATACGCAGTATTTT.

CDR3 sequence: CASSYSSVSSGNTIYF. As DNA, the CDR3 is TGTGCCAGCAGTTACTCGTCGGTGTCCTCTGGAAACACCATATATTTT. The rearrangement uses TRBV6-5 and TRBJ1-3; D call uncertain. Germline loops: CDR1 MNHEY, CDR2 SVGAGI. The CDR3 contains 16 residues. Trimming shortened V by 0 bases and J by 0 bases, and 9 bases separated the two germline ends.

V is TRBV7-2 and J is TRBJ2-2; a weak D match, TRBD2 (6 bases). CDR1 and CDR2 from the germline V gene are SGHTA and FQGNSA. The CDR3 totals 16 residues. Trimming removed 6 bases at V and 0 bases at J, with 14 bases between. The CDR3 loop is CASSPFKRANTGELFF. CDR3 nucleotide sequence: TGTGCCAGCAGTCCCTTCAAGCGGGCGAACACCGGGGAGCTGTTTTTT. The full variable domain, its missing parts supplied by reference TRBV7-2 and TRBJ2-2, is GAGVSQSPSNKVTEKGKDVELRCDPISGHTALYWYRQSLGQGLEFLIYFQGNSAPDKSGLPSDRFSAERTGGSVSTLTIQRTQQEDSAVYLCASSPFKRANTGELFFGEGSRLTVL.

The CDR3 nucleotides are TGTGCCAGCGCCTGCAGGGTGGCTGGCTTTCAAGAGACCCAGTACTTC. It encodes CASACRVAGFQETQYF. This chain joins TRBV2 and TRBJ2-5, with D possibly matching TRBD1 (5 bases). CDR3 length: 16 amino acids. From germline, CDR1 is SNHLY and CDR2 FYNNEI. V lost 8 bases and J lost 2, with 21 bases in between.

As DNA, the CDR3 is TGTGCCAGCAGCTCGACAGGGCCTCAGCCCCAGCATTTT. Encoded protein: CASSSTGPQPQHF. The chain couples TRBV7-9 to TRBJ1-5; the match to TRBD1 covers 7 bases. The CDR3 sequence is 13 residues long. The J segment lost 6 bases and the V segment lost 4 bases, leaving 3 bases of the junction unmatched. The V gene's germline CDR1 is SEHNR and CDR2 FQNEAQ (reference sequence).

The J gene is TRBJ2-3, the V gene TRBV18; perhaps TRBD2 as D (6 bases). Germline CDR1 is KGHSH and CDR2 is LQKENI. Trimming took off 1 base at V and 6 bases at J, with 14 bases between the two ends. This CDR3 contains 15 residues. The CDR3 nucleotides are TGTGCCAGCTCACCACGGCGGGGCGGTGACGATACGCAGTATTTT. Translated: CASSPRRGGDDTQYF.

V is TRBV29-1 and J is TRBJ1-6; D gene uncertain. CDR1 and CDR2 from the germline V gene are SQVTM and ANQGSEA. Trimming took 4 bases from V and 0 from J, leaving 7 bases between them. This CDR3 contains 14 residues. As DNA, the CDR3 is TGCAGCGTTGGGGGAGACTCCTATAATTCACCCCTCCACTTT. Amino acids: CSVGGDSYNSPLHF.

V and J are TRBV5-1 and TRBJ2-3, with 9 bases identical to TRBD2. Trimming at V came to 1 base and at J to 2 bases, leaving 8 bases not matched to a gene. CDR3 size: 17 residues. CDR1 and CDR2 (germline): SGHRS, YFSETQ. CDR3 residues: CASSLSVLAGTTDTQYF. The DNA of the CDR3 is TGCGCCAGCAGCTTGAGCGTGCTAGCGGGGACCACAGATACGCAGTATTTT.

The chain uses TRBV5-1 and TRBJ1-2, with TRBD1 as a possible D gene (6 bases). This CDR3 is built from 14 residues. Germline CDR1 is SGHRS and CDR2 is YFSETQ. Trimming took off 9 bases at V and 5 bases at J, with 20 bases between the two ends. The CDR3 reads CATKRNRENYGYTF. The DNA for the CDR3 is TGCGCCACCAAACGAAACAGGGAGAATTATGGCTACACCTTC.

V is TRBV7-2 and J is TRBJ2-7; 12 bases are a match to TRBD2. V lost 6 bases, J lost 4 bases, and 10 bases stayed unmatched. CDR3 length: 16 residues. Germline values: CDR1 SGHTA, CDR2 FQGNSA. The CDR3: CASSYALAGGSYEQYF. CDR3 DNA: TGTGCCAGCAGTTACGCTCTAGCGGGGGGGAGTTACGAGCAGTACTTC.

Written as DNA, the CDR3 is TGCGCCAGCAGCCAAGAGGGCCGAGCCTACGAGCAGTACTTC. This sequence encodes CASSQEGRAYEQYF. The chain has TRBV4-3 and TRBJ2-7; no clear D gene. From germline, CDR1 is LGHNA and CDR2 YSLEER. This CDR3 contains 14 residues. Trimming pared 0 bases from V and 2 bases from J, leaving 8 bases between.

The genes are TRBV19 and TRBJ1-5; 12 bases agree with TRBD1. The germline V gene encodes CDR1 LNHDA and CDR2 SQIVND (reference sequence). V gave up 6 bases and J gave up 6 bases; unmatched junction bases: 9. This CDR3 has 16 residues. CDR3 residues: CASSRDRGQSIQPQHF. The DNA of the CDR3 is TGTGCCAGTAGCCGGGACAGGGGGCAATCGATTCAGCCCCAGCATTTT.

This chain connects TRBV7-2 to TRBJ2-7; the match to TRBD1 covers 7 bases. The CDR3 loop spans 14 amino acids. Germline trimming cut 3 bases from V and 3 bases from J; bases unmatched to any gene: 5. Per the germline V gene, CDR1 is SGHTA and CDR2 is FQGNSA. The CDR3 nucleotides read TGTGCCAGCAGCTTGACCCGGGACAGCTACGAGCAGTACTTC. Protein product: CASSLTRDSYEQYF.

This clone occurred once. The CDR3 DNA sequence: TGTGCCAGCAGCTCAGACACCGATAATTCACCCCTCCACTTT. Its protein product is CASSSDTDNSPLHF. This sequence joins TRBV27 and TRBJ1-6; D is ambiguous. Germline V CDR1 and CDR2: MNHEY, SMNVEV (reference sequence). The CDR3 consists of 14 residues. Trimming removed 6 bases from V and 5 bases from J, with 11 bases in between.

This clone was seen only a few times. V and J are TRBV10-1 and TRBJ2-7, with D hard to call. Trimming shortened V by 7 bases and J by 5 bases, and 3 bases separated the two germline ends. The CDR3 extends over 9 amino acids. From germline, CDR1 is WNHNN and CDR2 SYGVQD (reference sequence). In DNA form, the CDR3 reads TGCGCCAGCACGGACGAGCAGTACTTC. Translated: CASTDEQYF.